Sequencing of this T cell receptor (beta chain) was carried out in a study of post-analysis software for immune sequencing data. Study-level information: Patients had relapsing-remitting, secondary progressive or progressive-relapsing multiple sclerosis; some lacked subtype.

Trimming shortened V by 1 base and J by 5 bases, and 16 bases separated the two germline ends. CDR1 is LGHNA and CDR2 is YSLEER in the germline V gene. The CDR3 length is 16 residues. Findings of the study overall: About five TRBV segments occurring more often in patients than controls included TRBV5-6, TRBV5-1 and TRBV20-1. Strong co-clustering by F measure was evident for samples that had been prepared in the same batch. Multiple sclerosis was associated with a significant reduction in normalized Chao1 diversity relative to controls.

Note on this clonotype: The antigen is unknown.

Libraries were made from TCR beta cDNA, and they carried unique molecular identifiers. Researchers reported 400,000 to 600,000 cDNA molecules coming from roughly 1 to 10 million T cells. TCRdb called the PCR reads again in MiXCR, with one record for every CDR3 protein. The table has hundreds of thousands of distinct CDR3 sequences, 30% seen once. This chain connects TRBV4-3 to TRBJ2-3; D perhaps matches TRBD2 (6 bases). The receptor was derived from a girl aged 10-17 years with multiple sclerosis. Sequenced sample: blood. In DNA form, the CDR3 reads TGCGCCAGCAGCCAAGCCATCCCGGGAGTAGGAGATACGCAGTATTTT. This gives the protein CASSQAIPGVGDTQYF.